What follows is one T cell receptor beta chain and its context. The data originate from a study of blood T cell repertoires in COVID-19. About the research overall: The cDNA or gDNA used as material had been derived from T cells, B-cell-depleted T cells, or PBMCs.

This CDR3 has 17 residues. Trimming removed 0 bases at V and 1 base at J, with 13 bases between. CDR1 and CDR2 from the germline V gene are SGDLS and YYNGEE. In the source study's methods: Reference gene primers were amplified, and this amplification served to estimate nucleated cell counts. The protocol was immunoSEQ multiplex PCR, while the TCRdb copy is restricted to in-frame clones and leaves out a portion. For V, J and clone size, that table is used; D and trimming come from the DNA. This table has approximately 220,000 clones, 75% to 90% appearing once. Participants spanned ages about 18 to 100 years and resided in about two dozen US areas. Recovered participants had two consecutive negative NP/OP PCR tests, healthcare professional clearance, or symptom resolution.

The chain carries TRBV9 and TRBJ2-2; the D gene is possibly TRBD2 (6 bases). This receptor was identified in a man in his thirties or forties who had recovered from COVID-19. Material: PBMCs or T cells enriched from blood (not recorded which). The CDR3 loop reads CASSVGLGRWNTGELFF. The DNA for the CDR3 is TGTGCCAGCAGCGTAGGGTTAGGGAGGTGGAACACCGGGGAGCTGTTTTTT.